The next 8 T cell receptor beta chains were all read from a single sample in a study of blood T cell repertoires in COVID-19. The repertoire was sequenced with immunoSEQ multiplex PCR; TCRdb's copy has only in-frame clones and lacks some. The sample has approximately 96,000 clones; more than 85% are singletons. The specimen was peripheral blood. These receptors were obtained from a man aged 55 to 69 with acute or convalescent COVID-19.

V and J are TRBV11-2 and TRBJ2-5; D is possibly TRBD2 (5 bases). V was cut by 9 bases and J by 4 bases, with 21 bases left in between. This CDR3 is 15 amino acids long. Looked up from germline, CDR1 is SGHAT and CDR2 is FQNNGV. DNA for the CDR3: TGTGCCAGTGGTTATAACAGCGGAAAGGGAGAGACCCAGTACTTC. Protein: CASGYNSGKGETQYF. Full variable domain (remainder filled in from reference TRBV11-2 and TRBJ2-5): EAGVAQSPRYKIIEKRQSVAFWCNPISGHATLYWYQQILGQGPKLLIQFQNNGVVDDSQLPKDRFSAERLKGVDSTLKIQPAKLEDSAVYLCASGYNSGKGETQYFGPGTRLLVL.

The chain employs TRBV12-3 or TRBV12-4 and TRBJ1-5; no clear D. The CDR3 has 12 residues. The germline V and J ends were trimmed by 7 bases and 1 base, with 5 bases remaining between them. The CDR3 DNA is TGTGCCAGCACCAGGAGCAATCAGCCCCAGCATTTT. Its protein is CASTRSNQPQHF.

The chain joins TRBV29-1 to TRBJ2-2, with 9 bases lining up with TRBD1. CDR3 size: 16 residues. V was pared by 0 bases and J by 4 bases, with 6 bases of the junction left unmatched. The germline gives CDR1 SQVTM, CDR2 ANQGSEA. CDR3 nucleotides: TGCAGCGTTGAAGATTGGGGACAGGGAGGCACCGGGGAGCTGTTTTTT. It specifies CSVEDWGQGGTGELFF.

V is TRBV19 and J is TRBJ2-1; 8 nucleotides line up with TRBD2. After removal of 4 bases from V and 0 bases from J, the junction contained 8 bases not matched to a gene. The length of the CDR3 is 17 residues. CDR1 and CDR2 (germline): LNHDA, SQIVND (reference sequence). In nucleotides, the CDR3 is TGTGCCAGTAGTAACCTTAGCGGGGACCCCTCCTACAATGAGCAGTTCTTC. This encodes CASSNLSGDPSYNEQFF.

The genes are TRBV4-3 and TRBJ1-2; 8 bases fit TRBD1. The CDR3 consists of 16 residues. Trimming cost V 0 bases and J 6 bases; bases outside gene matches: 9. Germline CDR1 is LGHNA and CDR2 is YSLEER. As DNA, the CDR3 is TGCGCCAGCAGCCAAGATCGGGCCAGGGGGCGAGATGGCTACACCTTC. Protein: CASSQDRARGRDGYTF.

The rearrangement links TRBV4-2 to TRBJ1-2, with TRBD1 matching over 12 bases. V gave up 1 base and J gave up 3 bases; unmatched junction bases: 3. This CDR3 contains 16 residues. From germline, CDR1 is LGHNA and CDR2 YNFKEQ. In nucleotides, the CDR3 is TGTGCCAGCAGCCAAGCCGGGACAGGGGGCTACTATGGCTACACCTTC. The encoded protein is CASSQAGTGGYYGYTF.

The CDR3 is CASSPRPGLVSGNTIYF. The DNA of the CDR3 is TGTGCCAGCAGCCCCCGCCCGGGGTTGGTCTCTGGAAACACCATATATTTT. The J gene is TRBJ1-3, the V gene TRBV11-2; D unresolved. CDR3 size: 17 residues. Trimming took 5 bases from V and 0 from J, leaving 17 bases between them. Germline lookup yields CDR1 SGHAT and CDR2 FQNNGV.

The CDR3 here is CASSLSGTGELFF. The CDR3 DNA reads TGTGCCAGCAGCTTGTCCGGCACCGGGGAGCTGTTTTTT. The genes are TRBV5-4 and TRBJ2-2, with D hard to call. This CDR3 is 13 amino acids long. Trimming stripped 1 base from V and 4 bases from J, with 5 bases between. The germline V gene has CDR1 SGHNT and CDR2 YYREEE (reference sequence).